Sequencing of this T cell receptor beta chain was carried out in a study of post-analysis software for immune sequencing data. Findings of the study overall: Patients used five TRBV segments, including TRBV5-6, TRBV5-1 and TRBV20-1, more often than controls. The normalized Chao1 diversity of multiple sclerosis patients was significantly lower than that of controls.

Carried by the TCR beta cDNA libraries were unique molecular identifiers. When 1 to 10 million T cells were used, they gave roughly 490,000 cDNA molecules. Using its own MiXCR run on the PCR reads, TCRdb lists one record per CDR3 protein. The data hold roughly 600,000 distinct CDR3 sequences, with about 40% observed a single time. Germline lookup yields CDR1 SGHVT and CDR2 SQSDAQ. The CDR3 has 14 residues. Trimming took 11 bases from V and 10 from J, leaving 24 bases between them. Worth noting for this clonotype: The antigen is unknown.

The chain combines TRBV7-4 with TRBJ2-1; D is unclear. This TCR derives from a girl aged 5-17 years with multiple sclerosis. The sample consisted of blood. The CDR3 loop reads CAGCRWPQSREQFF. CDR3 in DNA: TGTGCCGGTTGTCGCTGGCCACAATCAAGAGAGCAGTTCTTC.